The text below deals with one TCR beta chain. What it recognizes is unknown. Quantitative barcoded 5'-RACE was used to prepare TCR beta libraries. TCRdb called the 5' RACE reads again in MiXCR, with one record for every CDR3 protein. Of roughly 250,000 distinct CDR3 sequences in the sample, 8.6% were seen once. The record originates from a study of CD8 T cells in ankylosing spondylitis. Findings of the study overall: Significant enrichment of disease-linked clones was reported in matched ankylosing spondylitis synovial fluid. Earlier authors reported some of these motif variants in reactive arthritis synovial fluid and blood. A TCR beta motif of roughly 8 highly homologous variants seemed to mark ankylosing spondylitis blood.

This TCR came from a male donor with ankylosing spondylitis or in good health (not recorded which). The specimen was blood, either unsorted or a sorted T cell fraction (not recorded which).

The CDR3, as DNA: TGTGCCAGCAGCTTAGGGTGGGGGGTCTTATTTGGGGACGAGCAGTACTTC. Translated, it gives CASSLGWGVLFGDEQYF. V usage is TRBV7-2 and J usage is TRBJ2-7, with a possible D match to TRBD2 (6 bases). Germline values: CDR1 SGHTA, CDR2 FQGNSA. The CDR3 spans 17 residues. V lost 1 base, J lost 5 bases, and 21 bases lay in between. Full variable domain (outside the CDR3, taken from reference TRBV7-2 and TRBJ2-7): GAGVSQSPSNKVTEKGKDVELRCDPISGHTALYWYRQSLGQGLEFLIYFQGNSAPDKSGLPSDRFSAERTGGSVSTLTIQRTQQEDSAVYLCASSLGWGVLFGDEQYFGPGTRLTVT.